A selection of T cell receptor beta chains follows, all from one sample in a study of T cells expressing NK-cell markers. TCRdb processed the 5' RACE reads again and assigns one entry to each CDR3 protein, with no DNA. Its clone listing holds over 250,000 distinct CDR3 sequences. Sequenced material: blood T cells: a sorted CD56 or NKG2C T cell subset, CD4+ or CD8+ T cells, or bulk PBMC T cells (not recorded which). The receptor set was obtained from a woman aged 18 to 69 in good health. CDR3s include the opening cysteine and the closing phenylalanine or tryptophan.

CDR3 length	J gene	V gene	CDR3 protein
15	TRBJ1-2	TRBV3-1	CASSQDGAGVYGYTF
15	TRBJ2-1	TRBV6-1	CASRALGLAANEQFF
16	TRBJ2-7	TRBV12-3/TRBV12-4	CASSPPGTGKLYEQYF
14	TRBJ2-1	TRBV29-1	CSVEGSGRVNEQFF
13	TRBJ2-3	TRBV20-1	CSAREDGPDTQYF
16	TRBJ2-3	TRBV5-1	CASSPETGRGTDTQYF
14	TRBJ2-7	TRBV29-1	CSVAGGDFSYEQYF
16	TRBJ2-1	TRBV20-1	CSAREIKGSLHNEQFF
15	TRBJ2-1	TRBV3-1	CASIQHERGGSGQFF
16	TRBJ2-1	TRBV29-1	CSVDLFPGSSYNEQFF
19	TRBJ2-3	TRBV6-5	CASSYRGLAGPWGTDTQYF
15	TRBJ1-1	TRBV28	CASTGGEVRNTEAFF
15	TRBJ2-5	TRBV20-1	CSARRPKTVQETQYF
13	TRBJ2-1	TRBV5-1	CASSWTGGREQFF
17	TRBJ2-5	TRBV12-3/TRBV12-4	CASSFSPKGQVQETQYF
14	TRBJ2-3	TRBV7-3	CASSSGGNTDTQYF
14	TRBJ1-2	TRBV19	CASSIGRLGYGYTF
14	TRBJ2-3	TRBV5-1	CASSLGDLTDTQYF
15	TRBJ1-4	TRBV5-1	CASSPPTGSNEKLFF
15	TRBJ1-5	TRBV5-1	CASSFEGNSNQPQHF
15	TRBJ2-2	TRBV7-9	CASSHRDRGTGELFF
15	TRBJ2-5	TRBV4-2	CASSQEGGVRETQYF
11	TRBJ2-1	TRBV7-2	CASSLGSEQFF
13	TRBJ2-5	TRBV14	CASSVNPGLAAHF
17	TRBJ1-4	TRBV3-1	CASSQVGRGSTNEKLFF
13	TRBJ1-2	TRBV20-1	CSAIPGQNYGYTF
18	TRBJ1-5	TRBV20-1	CSARKSDRGPDSNQPQHF
13	TRBJ1-5	TRBV7-9	CASSLSRNQPQHF
15	TRBJ2-3	TRBV19	CATSRTSGGTDTQYF
14	TRBJ1-1	TRBV11-2	CASSSRLDSFGTFF
12	TRBJ2-7	TRBV3-1	CASSQEVYEQYF
14	TRBJ1-2	TRBV27	CASSLSMGYYGYTF
13	TRBJ2-3	TRBV6-6	CASIFLAGDTQYF
14	TRBJ1-1	TRBV7-2	CASSPDYGSTEAFF
14	TRBJ1-2	TRBV29-1	CSVGGTGGIYGYTF
15	TRBJ2-3	TRBV28	CASTSSGRGTDTQYF
17	TRBJ2-1	TRBV6-1	CASSWGLASLGPMVQFF
13	TRBJ2-5	TRBV5-1	CASSSYSKETQYF
11	TRBJ1-5	TRBV19	CASSIGEPQHF
15	TRBJ1-1	TRBV11-2	CASSLERTVNTEAFF